The rows below give T cell receptor beta chains drawn from one sample of a study of T-cell reconstitution after alpha-beta-depleted transplantation in children. TCRdb called the PCR reads again in MiXCR, with one record for every CDR3 protein. The table lists approximately 800,000 distinct CDR3 sequences, roughly 15% of them singletons, with roughly 4.8% in the top ten. The source was PBMCs, mostly from graft donor cells, collected 360 days after TCRalphabeta/CD19-depleted stem cell transplant. These receptors originate from a male patient aged 10 to 17 who had a stem cell transplant for acute lymphoblastic leukemia, so the T cells may come from the graft donor. The CDR3 runs from the conserved cysteine through the conserved F or W. D genes are given only for firm matches. The listing skips clone size in some rows; elsewhere it reads once, few, many or a size class.

abundance | d_gene | j_gene | v_gene | CDR3aa | CDR3nt
. | . | TRBJ2-5 | TRBV7-9 | CASSSTGHQETQYF | TGTGCCAGCAGCTCAACGGGGCATCAAGAGACCCAGTACTTC
few | . | TRBJ2-1 | TRBV20-1 | CSARDSSRPTNEQFF | TGCAGTGCTAGAGACTCCTCTAGACCCACAAATGAGCAGTTCTTC
many | . | TRBJ2-7 | TRBV7-2 | CASSLKGPRYEQYF | TGTGCCAGCAGCTTAAAGGGGCCGAGGTACGAGCAGTACTTC
. | . | TRBJ2-4 | TRBV27 | CASNQGRGLTKNIQYF | TGTGCCAGCAACCAGGGCAGGGGTCTAACCAAAAACATTCAGTACTTC
. | . | TRBJ1-1 | TRBV29-1 | CSVAGYTEAFF | TGCAGCGTTGCCGGATACACTGAAGCTTTCTTT
few | . | TRBJ1-5 | TRBV27 | CASSFSSSKQPQHF | TGTGCCAGCAGTTTCTCGAGCAGCAAGCAGCCCCAGCATTTT
. | TRBD1 | TRBJ1-1 | TRBV20-1 | CSEGQGMNTEAFF | TGCAGTGAAGGACAGGGTATGAACACTGAAGCTTTCTTT
. | . | TRBJ2-3 | TRBV19 | CASSIPGGGSTDTQYF | TGTGCCAGTAGTATCCCGGGAGGGGGCTCGACAGATACGCAGTATTTT
few | TRBD2 | TRBJ2-2 | TRBV20-1 | CSVRGAGGNTGELFF | TGCAGTGTTCGGGGAGCGGGAGGGAACACCGGGGAGCTGTTTTTT
. | . | TRBJ2-7 | TRBV6-1 | CASTTGRTISYEQYF | TGTGCCAGCACAACGGGTAGGACTATCTCCTACGAGCAGTACTTC
. | . | TRBJ1-1 | TRBV3-1 | CASKRTARGNTEAFF | TGTGCCAGCAAACGGACCGCCCGTGGGAACACTGAAGCTTTCTTT
few | . | TRBJ2-1 | TRBV2 | CASTRAVSSYNEQFF | TGTGCCAGCACTCGAGCGGTCAGCTCCTACAATGAGCAGTTCTTC
. | TRBD1 | TRBJ1-2 | TRBV4-1 | CASSQVPSGQAPYGYTF | TGCGCCAGCAGCCAAGTTCCATCGGGACAGGCCCCCTATGGCTACACCTTC
few | TRBD2 | TRBJ2-1 | TRBV24-1 | CATSDVAGAVYEQFF | TGTGCCACCAGTGATGTAGCGGGAGCGGTGTACGAGCAGTTCTTC
few | TRBD2 | TRBJ2-4 | TRBV20-1 | CSARGGASGIIAKNIQYF | TGCAGTGCTAGAGGGGGGGCTAGCGGGATTATAGCCAAAAACATTCAGTACTTC
few | TRBD2 | TRBJ2-1 | TRBV12-3/TRBV12-4 | CASSPSGSTEQFF | TGTGCCAGCAGTCCCAGCGGGAGCACTGAGCAGTTCTTC
few | TRBD2 | TRBJ2-5 | TRBV12-3/TRBV12-4 | CASSNRGEETQYF | TGTGCCAGCAGTAACCGGGGGGAAGAGACCCAGTACTTC
few | TRBD2 | TRBJ2-1 | TRBV6-2/TRBV6-3 | CASSYELAGGEQFF | TGTGCCAGCAGTTACGAATTAGCGGGAGGTGAGCAGTTCTTC
. | . | TRBJ2-3 | TRBV4-2 | CASSQSGDTQYF | TGTGCCAGCAGCCAATCGGGCGATACGCAGTATTTT
few | . | TRBJ2-3 | TRBV12-3/TRBV12-4 | CASSPHKAAPDTQYF | TGTGCCAGCAGCCCGCACAAAGCGGCTCCAGATACGCAGTATTTT
many | . | TRBJ1-4 | TRBV12-3/TRBV12-4 | CASSPQGISTNEKLFF | TGTGCCAGCAGTCCCCAGGGAATCTCAACTAATGAAAAACTGTTTTTT
. | . | TRBJ2-1 | TRBV6-4 | CASSDWTMGIGEQFF | TGTGCCAGCAGTGACTGGACTATGGGAATTGGTGAGCAGTTCTTC
many | . | TRBJ2-5 | TRBV29-1 | CSQGGSETQYF | TGCAGCCAGGGGGGAAGCGAGACCCAGTACTTC
. | . | TRBJ2-5 | TRBV7-3 | CASSLTLVRPETQYF | TGTGCCAGCAGCTTAACGTTGGTCCGGCCAGAGACCCAGTACTTC